This TCR beta chain was found in a study of cytomegalovirus exposure and HLA in healthy donors. The CDR3 length is 12 residues. With 3 bases removed from V and 8 bases from J, the gap between germline ends came to 8 bases. Germline-derived CDR1 and CDR2 are LNHDA and SQIVND (reference sequence). Remarks on this clone: No antigen is known for it.

PCR employed 60 Vbeta and 13 Jbeta primers. Some clones are missing from TCRdb's copy, which holds only in-frame ones; the method was immunoSEQ multiplex PCR. The sample shows 68,000 or so clones, approximately 75% of them seen only once. Study-level points and caveats: On later analysis, the bulk of CMV-associated TCR beta chains appeared to be HLA-restricted. Immune exposure was documented only through CMV serostatus. Most TCRs appeared rarely, but some public TCRs recurred in many donors.

The origin of this receptor is a human donor in good health. The V and J genes are TRBV19 and TRBJ2-1; tentative D call: TRBD2 (6 bases). The sequenced material came from PBMCs. This chain's CDR3 is CASSMWGDEQFF. For the CDR3, the DNA is TGTGCCAGTAGTATGTGGGGGGATGAGCAGTTCTTC.